These 31 T cell receptor beta chains originate from one sample sequenced in a study of blood T cells in healthy people across ages. The second PCR ran roughly 7 to 12 cycles with a sample-barcoded 5' primer and J-beta primers. TCRdb analysed the 5' RACE reads with MiXCR anew, one entry per CDR3 protein. Of about 1,800,000 distinct CDR3 sequences listed, 25% to 30% are singletons. Sample: blood. These receptors were collected from a woman aged 25 to 39 in good health.

In regard to this clonotype: A much larger clone differs by one base, so this may be a read error. The rearrangement uses TRBV7-2 and TRBJ2-1; D is ambiguous. With 8 bases removed from V and 3 bases from J, the gap between germline ends came to 11 bases. In germline, CDR1 is SGHTA, CDR2 FQGNSA. The CDR3 has 13 residues. CDR3 DNA sequence: TGTGCCAGCGGCTGGCAGAGCTACAATGAGCAGTTCTTC. Protein sequence: CASGWQSYNEQFF.

As concerns this clonotype: A read error may be the cause here, since a much bigger clone is one base away. This rearrangement joins TRBV11-2 to TRBJ2-7, with D maybe TRBD1 (6 bases). The germline V gene has CDR1 SGHAT and CDR2 FQNNGV. This CDR3 comprises 12 residues. V was clipped by 7 bases and J by 3 bases, with 10 bases between them. Here the CDR3 reads CASTEQGYEQYF. The CDR3, as DNA: TGTGCCAGCACCGAACAGGGCTACGAGCAGTACTTC.

This clonotype was counted between two and nine times. The chain combines TRBV5-5 with TRBJ1-1; D remains ambiguous. This CDR3 has 15 amino acids. The V end was cut by 4 bases, the J end by 0 bases, with 13 bases between. CDR1 is SGHKS and CDR2 is YYEKEE in the germline V gene (reference sequence). The CDR3 region is CASSPRGSLNTEAFF. The CDR3 DNA follows: TGTGCCAGCAGCCCCCGCGGCAGCTTGAACACTGAAGCTTTCTTT.

This clonotype was seen a handful of times. The genes are TRBV20-1 and TRBJ1-2; D is undetermined. Deletions cut 5 bases from V and 0 bases from J, with 19 bases between. CDR3 size: 16 residues. Germline V gives CDR1 DFQATT, CDR2 SNEGSKA (reference sequence). CDR3 sequence: CSAVPFQGLANYGYTF. The CDR3 DNA reads as TGCAGTGCTGTCCCTTTCCAAGGGTTAGCTAACTATGGCTACACCTTC.

This clonotype came up a few times. This chain connects TRBV18 to TRBJ1-2, with D possibly TRBD1 on 6 matching bases. Germline CDR1 and CDR2: KGHSH and LQKENI. This CDR3 comprises 14 residues. Trimming stripped 3 bases from V and 2 bases from J, with 10 bases between. CDR3 protein: CASSPDRLNYGYTF. CDR3 nucleotide sequence: TGTGCCAGCTCACCCGACAGGCTGAACTATGGCTACACCTTC.

This clonotype was recorded a few times. This sequence joins TRBV9 and TRBJ2-6; no definite D call. The CDR3 is 15 amino acids. CDR1 is SGDLS, CDR2 YYNGEE, per germline. V lost 0 bases to trimming and J lost 2 bases, with 6 bases between them. The CDR3 coding sequence is TGTGCCAGCAGCGTAGCCACTGCTGGGGCCAACGTCCTGACTTTC. Protein product: CASSVATAGANVLTF.

The genes are TRBV19 and TRBJ1-5; no clear D gene. V was shortened by 6 bases and J by 6 bases, with 15 bases between the two germline ends. Germline assignment: CDR1 LNHDA and CDR2 SQIVND (reference sequence). The CDR3 loop spans 14 amino acids. DNA of the CDR3: TGTGCCAGTAGGATGAGTGGTTTTGGTCAGCCCCAGCATTTT. It is translated as CASRMSGFGQPQHF.

This clonotype showed up many times. The chain is built from TRBV7-8 and TRBJ2-5; TRBD1 matches 7 bases. The germline V gene has CDR1 SGHVS and CDR2 FQNEAQ. The V gene end was trimmed by 4 bases and the J gene end by 1 base; junction bases not matched to a gene: 9. The CDR3 has 16 amino acids. The chain's CDR3 is CASSSLDRERQETQYF. CDR3 DNA sequence: TGTGCCAGCAGCTCCCTCGACAGGGAACGCCAAGAGACCCAGTACTTC.

Many counts were recorded for this clonotype. The J gene is TRBJ2-1, the V gene TRBV27, with TRBD1 as a possible D gene (7 bases). V shed 5 bases and J shed 5 bases, with 19 bases lying between them. Per the germline V gene, CDR1 is MNHEY and CDR2 is SMNVEV (reference sequence). This CDR3 contains 16 residues. This CDR3 reads CASSKGRGTANNEQFF. The CDR3 nucleotides are TGTGCCAGCAGTAAAGGTCGGGGGACAGCGAACAATGAGCAGTTCTTC.

This clonotype showed up just a few times. The chain recombines TRBV20-1 with TRBJ2-3; D gene uncertain. Germline CDR1 and CDR2: DFQATT and SNEGSKA (reference sequence). The CDR3 consists of 13 residues. V lost 0 bases and J lost 8, with 12 bases in between. CDR3 sequence reads: CSARDPPKGTQYF. CDR3 in DNA: TGCAGTGCTAGAGATCCGCCCAAGGGTACGCAGTATTTT.

The chain carries TRBV7-2 and TRBJ2-5, with D perhaps matching TRBD2 (6 bases). Germline V CDR1 and CDR2: SGHTA, FQGNSA. Trimming shortened V by 4 bases and J by 5 bases, and 20 bases separated the two germline ends. The CDR3 totals 16 residues. CDR3 amino acids: CASSSLGLRPSETQYF. The CDR3 DNA reads TGTGCCAGCAGCTCGTTGGGACTTAGGCCGTCGGAGACCCAGTACTTC.

In this sample, this clonotype turned up many times. The chain is built from TRBV6-2 or TRBV6-3 and TRBJ1-2, with 8 bases that match TRBD1. J was trimmed by 2 bases and V by 7 bases; bases with no gene match: 6. The CDR3 spans 14 residues. CDR1 is MNHEY and CDR2 is SVGEGT in the germline V gene. In DNA form, the CDR3 reads TGTGCCAGCACTTGGACAGGGAGGAACTATGGCTACACCTTC. Amino acid sequence: CASTWTGRNYGYTF.

The chain recombines TRBV2 with TRBJ1-6, with a possible D match to TRBD1 (5 bases). The CDR3 is made up of 16 amino acids. V gave up 1 base and J gave up 8 bases, with 15 bases separating them. Germline V gives CDR1 SNHLY, CDR2 FYNNEI. CDR3 nucleotide sequence: TGTGCCAGCAGTGAAGAGGCGGGAATGGGGGATTCACCCCTCCACTTT. Its translation: CASSEEAGMGDSPLHF.

This clonotype was seen a handful of times. The limits of the CDR3 on the DNA are not certain, so only TCRdb's listed CDR3 is given. The gene calls are TRBV5-1 and TRBJ2-6; the D segment call TRBD1 is taken from the table without a DNA check. Germline V gene lookup returns CDR1 SGHRS and CDR2 YFSETQ. Counting both end residues, the CDR3 totals 23 amino acids. The CDR3 here is CASKEGLEQFFGPGHSGANVLTF.

This clonotype has only a few counts. V usage is TRBV5-6 and J usage is TRBJ2-2; 7 positions match TRBD1. Trimming took 1 base from V and 4 from J; bases not matched to a gene: 10. Per germline, CDR1 SGHDT and CDR2 YYEEEE. This CDR3 spans 17 amino acids. CDR3 in DNA: TGTGCCAGCAGCTTGTGGATTAGGGGGCAACGCACCGGGGAGCTGTTTTTT. Encoded protein: CASSLWIRGQRTGELFF.

The V call is TRBV7-2, the J call TRBJ2-5, with D unclear. The CDR3 has 15 residues. Germline assignment: CDR1 SGHTA and CDR2 FQGNSA. Trimming removed 5 bases at V and 0 bases at J, with 13 bases between. The DNA of the CDR3 is TGTGCCAGCAGCGTAGGACGGCCGAACCAAGAGACCCAGTACTTC. Amino acids: CASSVGRPNQETQYF.

As to this clonotype: This may be a read error, as it is one base from a much larger clone. The rearrangement joins TRBV12-5 to TRBJ2-5; 7 nucleotides line up with TRBD1. CDR3 length: 14 residues. CDR1 is LGHNT, CDR2 FRNRAP, per germline. CDR3 amino acids: CASEKPGTEETQHF. The CDR3 DNA reads TGTGCTAGTGAGAAACCCGGGACAGAAGAGACCCAGCACTTC.

The rearrangement links TRBV20-1 to TRBJ2-1; TRBD1 agrees at 7 bases. The CDR3 is made up of 14 amino acids. From germline, CDR1 is DFQATT and CDR2 SNEGSKA (reference sequence). Unmatched junction bases numbered 6, after V lost 2 bases and J lost 5 bases. In DNA form, the CDR3 reads TGCAGTGCTAGATCACGGACAGGAAACAATGAGCAGTTCTTC. This codes for CSARSRTGNNEQFF.

The gene calls are TRBV5-1 and TRBJ1-1, with no clear D. This CDR3 has 16 residues. Germline values: CDR1 SGHRS, CDR2 YFSETQ. With 3 bases removed from V and 1 base from J, the gap between germline ends came to 16 bases. This CDR3 reads CASSSGLKMTNTEAFF. In nucleotides, the CDR3 is TGCGCCAGCAGCTCCGGACTGAAGATGACGAACACTGAAGCTTTCTTT.

The chain combines TRBV6-2 or TRBV6-3 with TRBJ1-1, with D hard to call. CDR1 MNHEY and CDR2 SVGEGT come from the germline V gene. Deletions cut 8 bases from V and 4 bases from J, with 17 bases between. This CDR3 has 14 amino acids. In DNA form, the CDR3 reads TGTGCCAGCGGCGAGTTCCCAATAAGCACTGAAGCTTTCTTT. This sequence encodes CASGEFPISTEAFF.

The chain combines TRBV7-2 with TRBJ2-1; weak D call: TRBD2 (5 bases). The CDR3 consists of 14 residues. CDR1 is SGHTA and CDR2 is FQGNSA in the germline V gene. Trimming took 2 bases from V and 10 from J, leaving 15 bases between them. The CDR3 DNA reads as TGTGCCAGCAGCTTAACCCCCCTAGCATCCGAGCAGTTCTTC. Translation: CASSLTPLASEQFF.

This clonotype was counted only a few times. The chain is built from TRBV7-3 and TRBJ2-5; D might be TRBD2 (7 bases). V was clipped by 3 bases and J by 4 bases, with 15 bases between them. This CDR3 region has 15 residues. Germline V gene lookup returns CDR1 SGHTA and CDR2 FQGTGA. This CDR3 is CASSLGGAELETQYF. DNA for the CDR3: TGTGCCAGCAGCTTGGGGGGGGCGGAATTAGAGACCCAGTACTTC.

The chain has TRBV14 and TRBJ1-1, with D uncertain. Germline CDR1 is SGHDN and CDR2 is FVKESK. V lost 1 base to trimming and J lost 6 bases, with 9 bases between them. The length of the CDR3 is 13 residues. The CDR3 loop is CASSQVIQPEAFF. DNA for the CDR3: TGTGCCAGCAGCCAAGTCATCCAGCCTGAAGCTTTCTTT.

The J gene is TRBJ1-2, the V gene TRBV19; D remains unclear. Between the trimmed V and J ends, which lost 6 bases and 5 bases, there was a span of 19 bases. This CDR3 contains 15 residues. Per germline, CDR1 LNHDA and CDR2 SQIVND (reference sequence). CDR3: CASSLNRGQSYGYTF. The CDR3 DNA follows: TGTGCCAGTAGCCTCAACCGTGGCCAGAGTTATGGCTACACCTTC.

In its sample, this clonotype was seen a few times. The J gene is TRBJ2-5, the V gene TRBV6-1; the D is unclear. This CDR3 contains 14 residues. CDR1 and CDR2 from the germline V gene are MNHNS and SASEGT. V lost 8 bases to trimming and J lost 2 bases, with 15 bases between them. In nucleotides, the CDR3 is TGTGCCAGCGCCGACGTGATCAGACAAGAGACCCAGTACTTC. It yields the protein CASADVIRQETQYF.

This sequence joins TRBV7-9 and TRBJ1-1, with 7 bases that match TRBD1. The V gene's germline CDR1 is SEHNR and CDR2 FQNEAQ (reference sequence). The CDR3 extends over 14 amino acids. Trimming cost V 8 bases and J 4 bases; bases outside gene matches: 10. In nucleotides, the CDR3 is TGTGCCAGCGTTCCTACAGGGGAAGGCACTGAAGCTTTCTTT. It is translated as CASVPTGEGTEAFF.

The chain is built from TRBV7-2 and TRBJ2-5; 8 nucleotides align to TRBD1. This CDR3 is built from 13 residues. Per germline, CDR1 SGHTA and CDR2 FQGNSA. The V gene end was trimmed by 6 bases and the J gene end by 5 bases; junction bases not matched to a gene: 5. The CDR3 nucleotides are TGTGCCAGCAGTGGTTGGGACAGGGAGACCCAGTACTTC. It encodes CASSGWDRETQYF.

This clonotype was detected ten times or more. V is TRBV6-5 and J is TRBJ2-7; TRBD2 matches 10 bases. J lost 6 bases, V lost 8 bases, and 13 bases had no gene match. From germline, CDR1 is MNHEY and CDR2 SVGAGI. The CDR3 is 15 amino acids. As DNA, the CDR3 is TGTGCCAGCTCCTCCCAGCGGGGGGGCCTAACCGAGCAGTACTTC. This encodes CASSSQRGGLTEQYF.

The V gene is TRBV24-1, the J gene TRBJ1-4, with D unresolved. CDR3 length equals 15 residues. The V end lost 7 bases, the J end lost 4 bases, and 15 bases lay between the germline ends. Germline-derived CDR1 and CDR2 are KGHDR and SFDVKD. The CDR3 nucleotides are TGTGCCACCAGCGACCCGAGGGAGGGTAATGAAAAACTGTTTTTT. It translates to CATSDPREGNEKLFF.

The chain joins TRBV6-6 to TRBJ1-6; D remains unclear. Germline assignment: CDR1 MNHNY and CDR2 SVGAGI (reference sequence). The CDR3 sequence is 14 residues long. The ends were cut back, 6 bases at V and 10 bases at J, with 16 bases in the middle. The CDR3 DNA sequence: TGTGCCAGCAGCTATCAAGGGAAAAGCTCACCCCTCCACTTT. Protein sequence: CASSYQGKSSPLHF.

This chain connects TRBV5-5 to TRBJ1-5, with D hard to call. The germline V and J ends were trimmed by 0 bases and 0 bases, with 7 bases remaining between them. The CDR3 has 15 amino acids. Germline assignment: CDR1 SGHKS and CDR2 YYEKEE (reference sequence). The CDR3 here is CASSLDQYSNQPQHF. The CDR3 DNA reads as TGTGCCAGCAGCTTGGATCAGTATAGCAATCAGCCCCAGCATTTT.